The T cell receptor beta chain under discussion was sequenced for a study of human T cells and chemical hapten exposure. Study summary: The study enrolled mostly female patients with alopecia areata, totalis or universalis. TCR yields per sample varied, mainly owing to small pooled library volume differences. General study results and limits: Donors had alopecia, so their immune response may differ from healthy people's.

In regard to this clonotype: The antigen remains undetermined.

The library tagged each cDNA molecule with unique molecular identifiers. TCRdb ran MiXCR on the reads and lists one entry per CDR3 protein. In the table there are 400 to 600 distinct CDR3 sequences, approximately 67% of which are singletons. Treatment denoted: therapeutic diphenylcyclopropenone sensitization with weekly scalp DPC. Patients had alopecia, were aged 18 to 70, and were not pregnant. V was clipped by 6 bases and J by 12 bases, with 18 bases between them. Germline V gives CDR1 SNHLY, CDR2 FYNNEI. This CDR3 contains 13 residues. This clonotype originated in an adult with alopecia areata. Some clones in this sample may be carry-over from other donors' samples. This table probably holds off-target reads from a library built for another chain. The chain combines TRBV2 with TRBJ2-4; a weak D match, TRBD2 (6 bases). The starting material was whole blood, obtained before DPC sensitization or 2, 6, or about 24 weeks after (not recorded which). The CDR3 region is CASRSGLLRGQYF. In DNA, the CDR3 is TGTGCCAGCAGGTCGGGACTCCTGCGCGGTCAGTACTTC. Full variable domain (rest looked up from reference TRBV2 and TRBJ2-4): EPEVTQTPSHQVTQMGQEVILRCVPISNHLYFYWYRQILGQKVEFLVSFYNNEISEKSEIFDDQFSVERPDGSNFTLKIRSTKLEDSAMYFCASRSGLLRGQYFGAGTRLSVL.